These T cell receptor beta chains were read from a single sample in a study of CD8 T cells in Susac syndrome. TCRdb itself ran the immunoSEQ multiplex PCR reads through MiXCR, one entry per CDR3 protein. Among roughly 200,000 distinct CDR3 sequences listed, 95% were seen once. Sequenced sample: CD4+ T cells from PBMCs. These receptors were taken from a human donor with multiple sclerosis. CDR3s include the opening cysteine and the closing phenylalanine or tryptophan. A D gene is named only where the DNA matches it firmly. Size tells how often a clone was seen (once, few, many) or the class of an expanded clone, and some rows leave it out.

len,d_gene,v_gene,abundance,j_gene,CDR3aa,CDR3nt
17,-,TRBV29-1,-,TRBJ1-4,CSVGTAGAGLNNEKLFF,TGCAGCGTTGGCACCGCTGGCGCGGGACTTAATAATGAAAAACTGTTTTTT
14,-,TRBV5-6,-,TRBJ2-7,CASSHTGGIHEQYF,TGTGCCAGCAGCCATACCGGCGGAATCCACGAGCAGTACTTC
15,-,TRBV4-3,-,TRBJ1-4,CASSQGAGPGEKLFF,TGCGCCAGCAGCCAAGGGGCGGGGCCCGGCGAAAAACTGTTTTTT
13,TRBD2,TRBV30,-,TRBJ2-4,CAWAGLAGNIQYF,TGTGCCTGGGCTGGACTAGCGGGAAACATTCAGTACTTC
14,TRBD1,TRBV25-1,-,TRBJ1-5,CASRQQGSNQPQHF,TGTGCCAGCAGGCAACAGGGGAGCAATCAGCCCCAGCATTTT
10,-,TRBV20-1,-,TRBJ2-5,CSAGSRAQYF,TGCAGTGCTGGGAGTAGGGCCCAGTACTTC
17,TRBD1,TRBV4-3,once,TRBJ2-2,CASSQDLFGTGGGELFF,TGCGCCAGCAGCCAAGATCTTTTCGGGACAGGGGGCGGGGAGCTGTTTTTT
14,TRBD1,TRBV7-9,-,TRBJ2-7,CASSTDRGGYEQYF,TGTGCCAGCAGCACGGACAGGGGGGGCTACGAGCAGTACTTC
13,-,TRBV5-1,-,TRBJ1-2,CASSFFQDYGYTF,TGCGCCAGCAGCTTTTTTCAGGACTATGGCTACACCTTC
12,TRBD1,TRBV20-1,once,TRBJ2-7,CSAPDRAYEQYF,TGCAGTGCTCCCGACAGGGCCTACGAGCAGTACTTC
15,-,TRBV14,-,TRBJ1-6,CASSRLTGRSSPLHF,TGTGCCAGCAGCCGACTAACGGGCCGGTCTTCACCCCTCCACTTT
14,-,TRBV18,-,TRBJ2-7,CASSPPSGAYEQYF,TGTGCCAGCTCACCACCATCAGGGGCCTACGAGCAGTACTTC
15,TRBD2,TRBV4-2,once,TRBJ2-5,CASSQTGGAVETQYF,TGTGCCAGCAGCCAAACGGGGGGGGCTGTGGAGACCCAGTACTTC
17,TRBD1,TRBV27,-,TRBJ2-7,CASSSKVGTGGLYEQYF,TGTGCCAGCAGTTCCAAGGTTGGGACAGGGGGCCTCTACGAGCAGTACTTC
17,TRBD1,TRBV20-1,-,TRBJ2-1,CSASPGQGVRTYNEQFF,TGCAGTGCCTCACCGGGACAGGGGGTGCGAACATACAATGAGCAGTTCTTC